Given below is one TCR beta chain in context. Donors showed nominal health when sampled, although they likely had unrecorded immune exposures. CDR1 and CDR2 (germline): GTSNPN, SVGIG (reference sequence). Trimming took off 0 bases at V and 0 bases at J, with 9 bases between the two ends. The CDR3 runs 16 residues. The PCR employed 60 Vbeta primers together with 13 Jbeta primers. Clones were read by immunoSEQ multiplex PCR, and TCRdb kept only the in-frame ones, dropping some. The data contain around 140,000 clones, approximately 75% of them singletons. The data belong to a study of cytomegalovirus exposure and HLA in healthy donors.

This chain uses TRBV30 with TRBJ1-6; D unresolved. This clonotype originated in a male donor in good health and CMV-seronegative. The sample was PBMCs. The CDR3 protein is CAWSVWRSSYNSPLHF. CDR3 nucleotide sequence: TGTGCCTGGAGTGTTTGGCGGAGCTCCTATAATTCACCCCTCCACTTT.